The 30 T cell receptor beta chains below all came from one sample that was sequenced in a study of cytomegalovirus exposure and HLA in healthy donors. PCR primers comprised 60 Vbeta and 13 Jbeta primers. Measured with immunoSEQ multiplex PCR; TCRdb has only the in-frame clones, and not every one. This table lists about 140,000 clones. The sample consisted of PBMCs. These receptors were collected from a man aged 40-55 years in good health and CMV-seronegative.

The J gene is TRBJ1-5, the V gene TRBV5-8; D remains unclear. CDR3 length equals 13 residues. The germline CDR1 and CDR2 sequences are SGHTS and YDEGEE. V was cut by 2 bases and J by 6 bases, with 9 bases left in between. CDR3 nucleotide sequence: TGTGCCAGCAGCTTTCCCCCTCGTCAGCCCCAGCATTTT. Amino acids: CASSFPPRQPQHF.

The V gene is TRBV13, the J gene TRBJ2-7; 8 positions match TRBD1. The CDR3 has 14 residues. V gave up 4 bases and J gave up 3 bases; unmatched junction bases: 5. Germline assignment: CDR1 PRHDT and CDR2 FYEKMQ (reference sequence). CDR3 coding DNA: TGTGCCAGCAGCTCGCGGACAGGGAGCTACGAGCAGTACTTC. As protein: CASSSRTGSYEQYF.

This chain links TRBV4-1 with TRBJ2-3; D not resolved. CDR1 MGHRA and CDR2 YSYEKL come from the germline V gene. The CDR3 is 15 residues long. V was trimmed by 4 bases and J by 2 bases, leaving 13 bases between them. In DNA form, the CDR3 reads TGCGCCAGCAGCCCCCTCGGAGCGTACACAGATACGCAGTATTTT. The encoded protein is CASSPLGAYTDTQYF.

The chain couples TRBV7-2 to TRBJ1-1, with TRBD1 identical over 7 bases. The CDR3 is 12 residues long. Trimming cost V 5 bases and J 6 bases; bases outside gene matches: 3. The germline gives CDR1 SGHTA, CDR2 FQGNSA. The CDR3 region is CASSTTGAEAFF. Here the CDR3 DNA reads TGTGCCAGCAGCACCACAGGGGCTGAAGCTTTCTTT.

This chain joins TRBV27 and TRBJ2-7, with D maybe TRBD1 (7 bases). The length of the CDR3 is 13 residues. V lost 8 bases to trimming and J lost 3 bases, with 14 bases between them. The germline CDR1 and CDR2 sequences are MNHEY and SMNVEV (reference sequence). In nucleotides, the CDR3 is TGTGCCAGCCGGGGGTCAGGGGGCTACGAGCAGTACTTC. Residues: CASRGSGGYEQYF.

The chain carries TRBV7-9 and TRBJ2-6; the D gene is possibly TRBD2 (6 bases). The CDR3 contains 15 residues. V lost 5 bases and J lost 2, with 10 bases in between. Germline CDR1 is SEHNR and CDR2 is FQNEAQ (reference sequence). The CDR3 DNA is TGTGCCAGCAGCCCCGGGGGTACTGGGGCCAACGTCCTGACTTTC. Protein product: CASSPGGTGANVLTF.

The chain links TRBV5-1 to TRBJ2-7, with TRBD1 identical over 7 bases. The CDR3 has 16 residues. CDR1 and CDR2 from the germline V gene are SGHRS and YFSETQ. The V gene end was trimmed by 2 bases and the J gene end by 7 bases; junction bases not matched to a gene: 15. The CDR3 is CASSLQTGVVSGEQYF. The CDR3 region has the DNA TGCGCCAGCAGCTTACAAACAGGGGTAGTTTCGGGGGAGCAGTACTTC.

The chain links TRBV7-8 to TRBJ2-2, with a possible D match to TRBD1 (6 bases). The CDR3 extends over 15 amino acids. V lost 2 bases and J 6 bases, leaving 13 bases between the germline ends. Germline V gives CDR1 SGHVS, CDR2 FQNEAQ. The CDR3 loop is CASSLIEGVPGELFF. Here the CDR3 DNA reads TGTGCCAGCAGCTTAATAGAGGGGGTCCCCGGGGAGCTGTTTTTT.

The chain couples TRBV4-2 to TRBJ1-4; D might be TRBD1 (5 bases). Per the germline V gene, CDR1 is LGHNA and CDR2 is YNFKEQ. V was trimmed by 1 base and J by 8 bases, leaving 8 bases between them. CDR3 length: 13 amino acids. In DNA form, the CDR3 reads TGTGCCAGCAGCCAAGCTCGGGGGGAAAAACTGTTTTTT. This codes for CASSQARGEKLFF.

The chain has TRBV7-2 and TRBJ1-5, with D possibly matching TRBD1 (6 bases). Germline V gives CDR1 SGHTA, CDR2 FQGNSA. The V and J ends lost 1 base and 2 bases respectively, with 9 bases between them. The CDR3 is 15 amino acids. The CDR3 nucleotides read TGTGCCAGCAGCTTAGGGACAGATGGCAATCAGCCCCAGCATTTT. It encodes CASSLGTDGNQPQHF. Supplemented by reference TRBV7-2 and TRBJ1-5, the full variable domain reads GAGVSQSPSNKVTEKGKDVELRCDPISGHTALYWYRQSLGQGLEFLIYFQGNSAPDKSGLPSDRFSAERTGGSVSTLTIQRTQQEDSAVYLCASSLGTDGNQPQHFGDGTRLSIL.

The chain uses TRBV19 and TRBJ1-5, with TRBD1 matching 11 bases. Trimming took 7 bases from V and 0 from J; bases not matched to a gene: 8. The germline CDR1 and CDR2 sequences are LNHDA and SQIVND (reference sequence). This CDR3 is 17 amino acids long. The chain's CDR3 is CASIRGQGGYSNQPQHF. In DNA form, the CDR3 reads TGTGCCAGTATCCGGGGACAGGGGGGTTATAGCAATCAGCCCCAGCATTTT.

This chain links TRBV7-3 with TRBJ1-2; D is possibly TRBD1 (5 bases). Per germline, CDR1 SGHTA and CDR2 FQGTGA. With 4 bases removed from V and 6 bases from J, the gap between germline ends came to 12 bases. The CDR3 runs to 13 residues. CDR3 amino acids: CASSSGGKHGYTF. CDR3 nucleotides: TGTGCCAGCAGCTCCGGGGGGAAACATGGCTACACCTTC.

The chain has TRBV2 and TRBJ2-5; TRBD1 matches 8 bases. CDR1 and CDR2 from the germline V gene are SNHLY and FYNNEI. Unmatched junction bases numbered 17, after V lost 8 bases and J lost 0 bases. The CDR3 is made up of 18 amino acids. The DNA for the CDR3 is TGTGCCAGCTCCTTACCGGACAGGGCTCAGCGGGACCAAGAGACCCAGTACTTC. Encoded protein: CASSLPDRAQRDQETQYF.

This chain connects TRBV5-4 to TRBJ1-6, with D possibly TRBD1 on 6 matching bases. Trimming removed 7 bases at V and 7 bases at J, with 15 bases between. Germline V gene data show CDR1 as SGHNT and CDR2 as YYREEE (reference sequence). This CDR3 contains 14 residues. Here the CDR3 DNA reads TGTGCCAGCCGCCCCCAGGGGTCAAATTCACCCCTCCACTTT. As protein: CASRPQGSNSPLHF.

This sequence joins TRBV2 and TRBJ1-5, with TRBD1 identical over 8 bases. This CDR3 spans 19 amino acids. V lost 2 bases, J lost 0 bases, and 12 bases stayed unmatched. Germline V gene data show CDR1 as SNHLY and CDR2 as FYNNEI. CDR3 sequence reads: CASSEQGALGSYSNQPQHF. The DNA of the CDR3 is TGTGCCAGCAGTGAACAGGGGGCCTTAGGATCTTATAGCAATCAGCCCCAGCATTTT.

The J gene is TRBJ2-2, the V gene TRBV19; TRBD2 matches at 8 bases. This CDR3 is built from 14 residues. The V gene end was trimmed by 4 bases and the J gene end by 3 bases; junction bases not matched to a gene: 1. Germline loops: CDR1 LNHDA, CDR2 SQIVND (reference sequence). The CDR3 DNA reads TGTGCCAGTAGTACGGGACTAGACACCGGGGAGCTGTTTTTT. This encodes CASSTGLDTGELFF.

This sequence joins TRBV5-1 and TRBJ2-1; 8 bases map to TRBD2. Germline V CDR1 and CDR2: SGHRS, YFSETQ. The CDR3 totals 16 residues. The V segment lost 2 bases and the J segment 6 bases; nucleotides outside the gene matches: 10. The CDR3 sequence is CASSFTGGAFGNEQFF. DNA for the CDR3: TGCGCCAGCAGCTTCACCGGGGGGGCCTTTGGCAATGAGCAGTTCTTC. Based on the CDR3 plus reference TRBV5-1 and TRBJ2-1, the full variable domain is KAGVTQTPRYLIKTRGQQVTLSCSPISGHRSVSWYQQTPGQGLQFLFEYFSETQRNKGNFPGRFSGRQFSNSRSEMNVSTLELGDSALYLCASSFTGGAFGNEQFFGPGTRLTVL.

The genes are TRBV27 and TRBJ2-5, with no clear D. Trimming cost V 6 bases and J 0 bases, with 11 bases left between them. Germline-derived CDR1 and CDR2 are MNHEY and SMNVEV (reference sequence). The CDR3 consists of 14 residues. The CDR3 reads CASSPDTYQETQYF. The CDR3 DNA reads TGTGCCAGCAGCCCCGACACGTACCAAGAGACCCAGTACTTC.

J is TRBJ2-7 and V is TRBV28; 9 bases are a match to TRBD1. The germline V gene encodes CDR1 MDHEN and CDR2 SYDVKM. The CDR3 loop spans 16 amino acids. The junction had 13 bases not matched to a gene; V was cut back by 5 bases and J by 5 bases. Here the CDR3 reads CASSPPVGTGYNEQYF. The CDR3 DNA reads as TGTGCCAGCAGTCCCCCTGTCGGGACAGGGTATAACGAGCAGTACTTC.

The CDR3 region has the DNA TGCAGCGTTGGGTACAGGGTCGGCACTGAAGCTTTCTTT. Its protein is CSVGYRVGTEAFF. The rearrangement links TRBV29-1 to TRBJ1-1; maybe TRBD1 (6 bases). Trimming pared 4 bases from V and 4 bases from J, leaving 13 bases between. CDR3 length: 13 amino acids. Per germline, CDR1 SQVTM and CDR2 ANQGSEA.

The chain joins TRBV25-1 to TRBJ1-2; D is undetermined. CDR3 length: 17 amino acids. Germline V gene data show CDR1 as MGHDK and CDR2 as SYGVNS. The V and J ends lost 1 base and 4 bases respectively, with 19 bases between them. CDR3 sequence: CASSESSIIDRGYGYTF. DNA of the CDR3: TGTGCCAGCAGTGAATCCTCCATTATCGATCGAGGCTATGGCTACACCTTC.

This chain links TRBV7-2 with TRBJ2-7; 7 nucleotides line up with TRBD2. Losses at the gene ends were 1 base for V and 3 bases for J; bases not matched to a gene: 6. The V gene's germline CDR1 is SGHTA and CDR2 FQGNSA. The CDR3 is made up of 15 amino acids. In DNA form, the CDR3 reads TGTGCCAGCAGCTTAGGGGGGGGAAACTACTACGAGCAGTACTTC. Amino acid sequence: CASSLGGGNYYEQYF.

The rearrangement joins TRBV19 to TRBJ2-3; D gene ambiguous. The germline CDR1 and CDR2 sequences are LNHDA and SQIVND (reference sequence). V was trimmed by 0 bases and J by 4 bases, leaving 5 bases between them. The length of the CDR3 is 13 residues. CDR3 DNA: TGTGCCAGTAGTATAGAGTCCGCAGATACGCAGTATTTT. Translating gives CASSIESADTQYF.

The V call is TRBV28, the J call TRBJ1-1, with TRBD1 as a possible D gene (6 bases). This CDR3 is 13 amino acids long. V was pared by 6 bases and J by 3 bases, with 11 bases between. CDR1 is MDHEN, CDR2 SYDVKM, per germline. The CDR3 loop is CASRQGLDTEAFF. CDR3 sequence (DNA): TGTGCCAGCAGGCAGGGGTTGGACACTGAAGCTTTCTTT.

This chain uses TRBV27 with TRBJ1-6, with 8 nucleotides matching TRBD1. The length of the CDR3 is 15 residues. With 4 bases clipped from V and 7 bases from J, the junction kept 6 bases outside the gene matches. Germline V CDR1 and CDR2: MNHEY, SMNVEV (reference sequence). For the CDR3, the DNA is TGTGCCAGCAGTTGGAGGACAGGGAGCAATTCACCCCTCCACTTT. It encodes CASSWRTGSNSPLHF.

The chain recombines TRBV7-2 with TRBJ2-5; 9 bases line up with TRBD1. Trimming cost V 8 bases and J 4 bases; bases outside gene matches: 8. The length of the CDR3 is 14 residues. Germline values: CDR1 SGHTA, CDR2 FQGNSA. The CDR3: CASGYRGRGETQYF. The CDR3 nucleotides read TGTGCCAGCGGGTACAGGGGGCGCGGAGAGACCCAGTACTTC.

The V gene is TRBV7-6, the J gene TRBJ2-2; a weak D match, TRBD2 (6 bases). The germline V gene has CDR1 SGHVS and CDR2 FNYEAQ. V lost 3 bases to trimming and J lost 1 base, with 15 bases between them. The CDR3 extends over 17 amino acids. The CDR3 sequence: CASSLAPWRGNTGELFF. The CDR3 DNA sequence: TGTGCCAGCAGCTTGGCCCCTTGGCGGGGGAACACCGGGGAGCTGTTTTTT.

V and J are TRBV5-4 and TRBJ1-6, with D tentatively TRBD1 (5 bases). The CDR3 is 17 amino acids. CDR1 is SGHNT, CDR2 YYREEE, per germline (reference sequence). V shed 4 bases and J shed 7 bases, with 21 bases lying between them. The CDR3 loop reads CASSTATPGLLNSPLHF. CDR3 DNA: TGTGCCAGCAGCACTGCCACTCCGGGACTACTGAATTCACCCCTCCACTTT.

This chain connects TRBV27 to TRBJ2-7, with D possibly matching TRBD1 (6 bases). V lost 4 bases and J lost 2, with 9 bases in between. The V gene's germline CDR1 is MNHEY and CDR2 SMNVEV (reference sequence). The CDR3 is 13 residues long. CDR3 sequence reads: CASSSGTPYEQYF. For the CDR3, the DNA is TGTGCCAGCAGTTCCGGGACACCCTACGAGCAGTACTTC.

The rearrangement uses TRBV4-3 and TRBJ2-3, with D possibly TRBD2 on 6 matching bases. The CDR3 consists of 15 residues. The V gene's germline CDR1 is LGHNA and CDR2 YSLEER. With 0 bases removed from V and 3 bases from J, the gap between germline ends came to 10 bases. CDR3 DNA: TGCGCCAGCAGCCAAGATCCGGGGAGGACAGATACGCAGTATTTT. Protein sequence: CASSQDPGRTDTQYF.